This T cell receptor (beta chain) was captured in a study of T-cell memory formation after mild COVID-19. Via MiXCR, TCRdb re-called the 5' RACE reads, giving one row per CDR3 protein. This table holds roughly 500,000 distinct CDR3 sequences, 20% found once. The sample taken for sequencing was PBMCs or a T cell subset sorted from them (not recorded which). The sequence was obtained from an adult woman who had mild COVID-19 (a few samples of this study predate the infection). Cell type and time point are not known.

CDR3 sequence: CASSANRGVYNEQFF. The CDR3 DNA is TGTGCCAGCAGCGCAAACAGGGGGGTCTACAATGAGCAGTTCTTC. J is TRBJ2-1 and V is TRBV11-2; 8 bases map to TRBD1. This CDR3 has 15 residues. Unmatched junction bases numbered 6, after V lost 5 bases and J lost 3 bases. Germline values: CDR1 SGHAT, CDR2 FQNNGV.